This TCR beta chain stems from a study of blood T cell repertoires in COVID-19. As for the study in general: COVID-19 samples, acute and convalescent, were from the United States, Italy and Spain. T cells, B-cell-depleted T cells, or PBMCs supplied cDNA or gDNA.

Germline trimming cut 5 bases from V and 6 bases from J; bases unmatched to any gene: 10. The CDR3 has 14 amino acids. Germline values: CDR1 SEHNR, CDR2 FQNEAQ (reference sequence). In the original workflow: Estimated nucleated cell counts came from reference gene primer amplification. Sequencing used immunoSEQ multiplex PCR; TCRdb keeps in-frame clones, though not all of them. The DNA gave D and trimming, while V, J and clone size come from that table. This table holds some 110,000 clones, about 80% found once. Input material: peripheral blood. The gene calls are TRBV7-9 and TRBJ2-7, with TRBD1 matching over 7 bases. The sequence was obtained from a man between 65 and 85 years old with acute or convalescent COVID-19. The CDR3 DNA reads as TGTGCCAGCAGCCTTATTGGGACAGTCCCCGAGCAGTACTTC. This sequence encodes CASSLIGTVPEQYF.